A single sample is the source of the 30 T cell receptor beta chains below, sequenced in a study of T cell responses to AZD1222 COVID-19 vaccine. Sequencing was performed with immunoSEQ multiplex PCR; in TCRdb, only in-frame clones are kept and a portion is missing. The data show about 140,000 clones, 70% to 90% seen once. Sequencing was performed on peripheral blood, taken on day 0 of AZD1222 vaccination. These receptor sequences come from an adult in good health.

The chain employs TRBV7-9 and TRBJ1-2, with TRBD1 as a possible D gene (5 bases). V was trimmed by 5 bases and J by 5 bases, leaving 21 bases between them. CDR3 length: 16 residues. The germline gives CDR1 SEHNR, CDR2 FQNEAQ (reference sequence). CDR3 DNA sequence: TGTGCCAGCAGCCACACCCGGGACGGTCTGGGATATGGCTACACCTTC. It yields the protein CASSHTRDGLGYGYTF. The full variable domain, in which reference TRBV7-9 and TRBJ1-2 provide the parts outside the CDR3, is DTGVSQNPRHKITKRGQNVTFRCDPISEHNRLYWYRQTLGQGPEFLTYFQNEAQLEKSRLLSDRFSAERPKGSFSTLEIQRTEQGDSAMYLCASSHTRDGLGYGYTFGSGTRLTVV.

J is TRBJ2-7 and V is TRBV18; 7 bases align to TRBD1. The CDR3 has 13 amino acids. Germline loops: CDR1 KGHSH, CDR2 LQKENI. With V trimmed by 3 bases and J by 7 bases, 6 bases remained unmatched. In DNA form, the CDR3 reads TGTGCCAGCTCACCCCGACAGGGATGGGAGCAGTACTTC. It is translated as CASSPRQGWEQYF.

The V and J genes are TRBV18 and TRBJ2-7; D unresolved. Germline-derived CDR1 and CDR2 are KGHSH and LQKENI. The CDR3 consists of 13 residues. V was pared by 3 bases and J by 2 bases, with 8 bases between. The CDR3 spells CASSPRSTYEQYF. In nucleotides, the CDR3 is TGTGCCAGCTCACCTCGATCCACCTACGAGCAGTACTTC.

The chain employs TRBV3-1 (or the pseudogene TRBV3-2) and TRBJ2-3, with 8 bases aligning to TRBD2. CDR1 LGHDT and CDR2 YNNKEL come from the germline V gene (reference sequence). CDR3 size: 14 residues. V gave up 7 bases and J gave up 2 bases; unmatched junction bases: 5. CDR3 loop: CASKPAGATDTQYF. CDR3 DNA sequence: TGTGCCAGCAAACCAGCGGGGGCCACAGATACGCAGTATTTT.

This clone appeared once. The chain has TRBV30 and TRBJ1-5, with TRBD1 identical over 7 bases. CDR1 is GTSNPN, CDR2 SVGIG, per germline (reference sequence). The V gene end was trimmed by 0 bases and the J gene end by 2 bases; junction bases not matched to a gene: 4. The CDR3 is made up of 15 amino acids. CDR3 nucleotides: TGTGCCTGGAGTGTGTCAGGGGGGCGCAATCAGCCCCAGCATTTT. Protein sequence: CAWSVSGGRNQPQHF.

CDR3 sequence: CASFRGGGSYEQYF. CDR3 DNA: TGTGCCAGCTTCAGAGGAGGAGGATCCTACGAGCAGTACTTC. The rearrangement links TRBV28 to TRBJ2-7, with a tentative D call TRBD2 (5 bases). Trimming removed 8 bases from V and 1 base from J, with 15 bases in between. The germline gives CDR1 MDHEN, CDR2 SYDVKM. The CDR3 totals 14 residues. Based on the CDR3 plus reference TRBV28 and TRBJ2-7, the full variable domain is DVKVTQSSRYLVKRTGEKVFLECVQDMDHENMFWYRQDPGLGLRLIYFSYDVKMKEKGDIPEGYSVSREKKERFSLILESASTNQTSMYLCASFRGGGSYEQYFGPGTRLTVT.

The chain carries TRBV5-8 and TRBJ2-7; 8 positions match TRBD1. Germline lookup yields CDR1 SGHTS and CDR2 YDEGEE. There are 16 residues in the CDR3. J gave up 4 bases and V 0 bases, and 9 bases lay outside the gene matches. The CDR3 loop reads CASSLEGRTGWYEQYF. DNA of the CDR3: TGTGCCAGCAGCTTGGAAGGTCGGACAGGGTGGTACGAGCAGTACTTC.

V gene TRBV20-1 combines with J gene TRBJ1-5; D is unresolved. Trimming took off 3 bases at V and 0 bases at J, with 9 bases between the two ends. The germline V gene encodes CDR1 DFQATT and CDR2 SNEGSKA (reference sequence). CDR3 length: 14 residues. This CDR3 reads CSASSQNSNQPQHF. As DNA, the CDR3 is TGCAGTGCTAGTAGCCAGAATAGCAATCAGCCCCAGCATTTT.

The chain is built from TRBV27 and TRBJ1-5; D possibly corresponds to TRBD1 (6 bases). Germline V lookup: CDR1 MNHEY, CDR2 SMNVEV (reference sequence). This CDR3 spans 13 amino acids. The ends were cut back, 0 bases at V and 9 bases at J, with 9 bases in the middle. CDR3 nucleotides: TGTGCCAGCAGTTTATCACAGGGTGGGCCCCAGCATTTT. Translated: CASSLSQGGPQHF.

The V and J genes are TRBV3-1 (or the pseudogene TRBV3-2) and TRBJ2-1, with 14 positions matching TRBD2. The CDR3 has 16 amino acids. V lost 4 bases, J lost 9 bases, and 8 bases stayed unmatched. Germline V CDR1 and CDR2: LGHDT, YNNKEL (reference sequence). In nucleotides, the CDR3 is TGTGCCAGCAGCCCACCCGGGACTAGCGGGAGTGGTGAGCAGTTCTTC. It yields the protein CASSPPGTSGSGEQFF.

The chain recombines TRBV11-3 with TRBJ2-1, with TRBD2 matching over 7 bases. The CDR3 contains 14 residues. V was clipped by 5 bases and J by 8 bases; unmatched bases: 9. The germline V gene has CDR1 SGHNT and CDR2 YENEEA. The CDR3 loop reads CASSPGPSGYEQFF. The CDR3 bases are TGTGCCAGCAGCCCCGGGCCTAGCGGCTATGAGCAGTTCTTC.

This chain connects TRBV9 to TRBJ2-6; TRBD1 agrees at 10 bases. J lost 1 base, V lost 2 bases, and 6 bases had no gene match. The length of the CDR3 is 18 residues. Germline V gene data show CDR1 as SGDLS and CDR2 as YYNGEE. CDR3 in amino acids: CASSVGTGVGSGANVLTF. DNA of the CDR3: TGTGCCAGCAGCGTCGGGACAGGGGTAGGTTCTGGGGCCAACGTCCTGACTTTC.

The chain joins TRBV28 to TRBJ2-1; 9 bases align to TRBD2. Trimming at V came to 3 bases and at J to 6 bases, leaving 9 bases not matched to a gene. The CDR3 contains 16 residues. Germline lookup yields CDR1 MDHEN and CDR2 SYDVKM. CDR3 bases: TGTGCCAGCAGTTTGCGTCCAGGAGCGGGAGGCAATGAGCAGTTCTTC. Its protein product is CASSLRPGAGGNEQFF.

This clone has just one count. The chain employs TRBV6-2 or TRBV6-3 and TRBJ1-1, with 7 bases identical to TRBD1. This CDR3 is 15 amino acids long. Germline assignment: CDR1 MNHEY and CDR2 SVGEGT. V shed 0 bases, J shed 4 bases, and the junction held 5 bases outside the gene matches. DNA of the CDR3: TGTGCCAGCAGTTACTCGGAAGGGGGCGGCACTGAAGCTTTCTTT. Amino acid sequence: CASSYSEGGGTEAFF.

CDR3 protein: CASMSGTGAYGYTF. The CDR3 DNA is TGTGCCAGCATGTCTGGGACAGGGGCCTATGGCTACACCTTC. The chain is built from TRBV9 and TRBJ1-2, with TRBD1 identical over 10 bases. CDR1 and CDR2 from the germline V gene are SGDLS and YYNGEE. V was pared by 6 bases and J by 4 bases, with 6 bases of the junction left unmatched. This CDR3 comprises 14 residues.

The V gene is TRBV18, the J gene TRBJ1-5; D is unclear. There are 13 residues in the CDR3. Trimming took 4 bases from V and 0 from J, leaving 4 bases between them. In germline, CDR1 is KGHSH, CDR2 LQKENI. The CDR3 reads CASSLFSNQPQHF. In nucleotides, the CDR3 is TGTGCCAGCTCACTTTTTAGCAATCAGCCCCAGCATTTT.

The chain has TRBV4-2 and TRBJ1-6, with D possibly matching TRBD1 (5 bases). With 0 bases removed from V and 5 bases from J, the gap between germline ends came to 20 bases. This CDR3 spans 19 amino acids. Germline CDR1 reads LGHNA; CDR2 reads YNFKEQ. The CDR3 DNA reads TGTGCCAGCAGCCAAGATCTGTGGGGGGAGGTAGGGAATAATTCACCCCTCCACTTT. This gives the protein CASSQDLWGEVGNNSPLHF.

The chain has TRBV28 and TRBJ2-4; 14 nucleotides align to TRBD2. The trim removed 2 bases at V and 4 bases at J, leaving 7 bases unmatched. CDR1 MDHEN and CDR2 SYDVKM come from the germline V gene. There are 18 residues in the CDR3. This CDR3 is CASSLRTSGRTNKNIQYF. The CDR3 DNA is TGTGCCAGCAGTTTAAGGACTAGCGGGAGGACCAATAAAAACATTCAGTACTTC.

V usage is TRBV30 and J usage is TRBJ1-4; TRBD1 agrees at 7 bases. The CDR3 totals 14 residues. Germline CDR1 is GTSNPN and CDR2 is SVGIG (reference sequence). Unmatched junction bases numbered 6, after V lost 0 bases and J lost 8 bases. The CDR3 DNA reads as TGTGCCTGGAGTGTATGGCAGGGGGGCGAAAAACTGTTTTTT. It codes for CAWSVWQGGEKLFF.

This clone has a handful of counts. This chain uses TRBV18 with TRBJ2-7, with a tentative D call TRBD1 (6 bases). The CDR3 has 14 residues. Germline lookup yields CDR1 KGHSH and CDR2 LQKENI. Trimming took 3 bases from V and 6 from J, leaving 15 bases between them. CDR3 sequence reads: CASSPRRGGPEQYF. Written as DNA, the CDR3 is TGTGCCAGCTCACCCCGCAGGGGCGGGCCCGAGCAGTACTTC.

The CDR3 nucleotides are TGTGCCTGGAGCCTCCCCGGGACTAGCGGGAGGGCGTATGAGCAGTTCTTC. It codes for CAWSLPGTSGRAYEQFF. The gene calls are TRBV30 and TRBJ2-1; 16 bases line up with TRBD2. CDR1 is GTSNPN, CDR2 SVGIG, per germline (reference sequence). V shed 3 bases and J 8 bases; nucleotides not matched to a gene: 10. This CDR3 comprises 17 residues.

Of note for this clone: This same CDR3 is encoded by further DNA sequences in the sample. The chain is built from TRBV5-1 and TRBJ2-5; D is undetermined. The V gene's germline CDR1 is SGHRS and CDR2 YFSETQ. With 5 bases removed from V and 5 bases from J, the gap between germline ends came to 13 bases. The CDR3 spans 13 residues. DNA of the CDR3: TGCGCCAGCAGTCCGGAAGGTGGGGAGACCCAGTACTTC. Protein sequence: CASSPEGGETQYF. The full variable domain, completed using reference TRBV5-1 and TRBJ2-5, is KAGVTQTPRYLIKTRGQQVTLSCSPISGHRSVSWYQQTPGQGLQFLFEYFSETQRNKGNFPGRFSGRQFSNSRSEMNVSTLELGDSALYLCASSPEGGETQYFGPGTRLLVL.

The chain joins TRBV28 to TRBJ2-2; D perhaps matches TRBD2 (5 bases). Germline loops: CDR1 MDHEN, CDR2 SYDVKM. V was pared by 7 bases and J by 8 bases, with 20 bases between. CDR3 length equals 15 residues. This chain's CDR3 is CASTPPALAVGELFF. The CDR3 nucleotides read TGTGCCAGCACCCCTCCCGCGCTAGCAGTAGGGGAGCTGTTTTTT.

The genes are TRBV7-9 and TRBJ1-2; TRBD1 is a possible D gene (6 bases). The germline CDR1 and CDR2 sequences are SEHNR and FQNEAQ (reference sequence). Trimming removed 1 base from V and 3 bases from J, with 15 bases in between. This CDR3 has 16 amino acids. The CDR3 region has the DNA TGTGCCAGCAGCTTAGATGGGACATTTATGGACTATGGCTACACCTTC. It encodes CASSLDGTFMDYGYTF.

The CDR3 DNA follows: TGCAGTGCTAGTGGACGGAGCTGGGAAGTTAATGAGCAGTTCTTC. This gives the protein CSASGRSWEVNEQFF. V gene TRBV20-1 combines with J gene TRBJ2-1; the D is unclear. Trimming took 3 bases from V and 7 from J, leaving 19 bases between them. Germline values: CDR1 DFQATT, CDR2 SNEGSKA (reference sequence). This CDR3 region has 15 residues.

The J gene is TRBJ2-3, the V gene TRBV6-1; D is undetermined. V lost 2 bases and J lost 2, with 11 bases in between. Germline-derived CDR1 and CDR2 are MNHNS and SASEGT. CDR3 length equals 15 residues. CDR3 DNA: TGTGCCAGCAGTGAAATAGTACCCCTCACAGATACGCAGTATTTT. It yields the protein CASSEIVPLTDTQYF.

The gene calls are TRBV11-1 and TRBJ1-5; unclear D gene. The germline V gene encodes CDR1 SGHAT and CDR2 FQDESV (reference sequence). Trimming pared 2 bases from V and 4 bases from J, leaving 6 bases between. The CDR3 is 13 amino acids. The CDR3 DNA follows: TGTGCCAGCAGCTTAAACAGAAATCAGCCCCAGCATTTT. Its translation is CASSLNRNQPQHF.

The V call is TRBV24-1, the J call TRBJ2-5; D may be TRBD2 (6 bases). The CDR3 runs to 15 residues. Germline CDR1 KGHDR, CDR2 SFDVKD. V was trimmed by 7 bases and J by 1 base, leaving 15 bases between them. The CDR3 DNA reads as TGTGCCACCAGCTTGGGAGGAGCCTCCCAAGAGACCCAGTACTTC. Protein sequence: CATSLGGASQETQYF.

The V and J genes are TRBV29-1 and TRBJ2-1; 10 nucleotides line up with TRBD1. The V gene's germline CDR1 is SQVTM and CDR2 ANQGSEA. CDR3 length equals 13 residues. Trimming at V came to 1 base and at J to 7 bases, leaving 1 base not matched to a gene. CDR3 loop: CSVEVGQGNEQFF. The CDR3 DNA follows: TGCAGCGTTGAAGTGGGACAGGGGAATGAGCAGTTCTTC.

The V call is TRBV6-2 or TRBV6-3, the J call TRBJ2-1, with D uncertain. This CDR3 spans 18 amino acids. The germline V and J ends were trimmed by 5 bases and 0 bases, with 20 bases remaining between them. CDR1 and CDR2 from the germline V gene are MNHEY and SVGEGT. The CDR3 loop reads CASSPLFSFYSSYNEQFF. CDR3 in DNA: TGTGCCAGCAGTCCCTTGTTCTCATTTTATAGCTCCTACAATGAGCAGTTCTTC.